These 30 T cell receptor beta chains were sequenced from one sample in a study of blood T cell repertoires in COVID-19. Assay: immunoSEQ multiplex PCR; the TCRdb copy retains only in-frame clones and omits some. The repertoire holds about 220,000 clones, with about 90% as singletons. Specimen: peripheral blood. These receptors were collected from a man in his forties with active or convalescent COVID-19.

The chain employs TRBV5-8 and TRBJ1-2, with D possibly being TRBD1 (6 bases). V was pared by 3 bases and J by 3 bases, with 12 bases between. This CDR3 comprises 14 residues. CDR1 and CDR2 from the germline V gene are SGHTS and YDEGEE. CDR3 sequence: CASSSGGGDYGYTF. CDR3 DNA: TGTGCCAGCAGCTCGGGAGGGGGGGACTATGGCTACACCTTC.

The CDR3 spells CASTTATNQPQHF. Written as DNA, the CDR3 is TGTGCCAGCACGACAGCTACCAATCAGCCCCAGCATTTT. V and J are TRBV12-3 or TRBV12-4 and TRBJ1-5, with D possibly being TRBD1 (5 bases). V was clipped by 7 bases and J by 3 bases, with 10 bases between them. The CDR3 contains 13 residues.

The V gene is TRBV28, the J gene TRBJ2-7; D ambiguous. Germline CDR1 is MDHEN and CDR2 is SYDVKM. Trimming took 2 bases from V and 2 from J, leaving 10 bases between them. The CDR3 totals 14 residues. CDR3 sequence: CASSLELDPYEQYF. The DNA for the CDR3 is TGTGCCAGCAGTTTAGAACTTGATCCCTACGAGCAGTACTTC.

This clone was recorded a few times. The rearrangement uses TRBV5-1 and TRBJ1-4; tentative D call: TRBD1 (5 bases). Looked up from germline, CDR1 is SGHRS and CDR2 is YFSETQ. The CDR3 totals 16 residues. Trimming took 0 bases from V and 4 from J, leaving 13 bases between them. The chain's CDR3 is CASSLDVQGYNEKLFF. Written as DNA, the CDR3 is TGCGCCAGCAGCTTGGATGTGCAGGGCTATAATGAAAAACTGTTTTTT.

This clone occurred a few times. The chain carries TRBV30 and TRBJ1-6, with 7 bases fitting TRBD1. J was trimmed by 7 bases and V by 2 bases; bases with no gene match: 5. CDR1 and CDR2 (germline): GTSNPN, SVGIG (reference sequence). The length of the CDR3 is 14 residues. Here the CDR3 reads CAWSPGQRNSPLHF. CDR3 nucleotide sequence: TGTGCCTGGAGTCCGGGACAGAGGAATTCACCCCTCCACTTT.

The chain combines TRBV5-1 with TRBJ1-3; no clear D gene. V dropped 0 bases and J dropped 0 bases, with 10 bases sitting between them. Looked up from germline, CDR1 is SGHRS and CDR2 is YFSETQ. This CDR3 has 16 amino acids. In DNA form, the CDR3 reads TGCGCCAGCAGCTTGGCGGTGTCCATCTCTGGAAACACCATATATTTT. Translated, it gives CASSLAVSISGNTIYF. The entire variable domain, with the rest obtained from reference TRBV5-1 and TRBJ1-3, is as follows: KAGVTQTPRYLIKTRGQQVTLSCSPISGHRSVSWYQQTPGQGLQFLFEYFSETQRNKGNFPGRFSGRQFSNSRSEMNVSTLELGDSALYLCASSLAVSISGNTIYFGEGSWLTVV.

As DNA, the CDR3 is TGTGCCACCGACTTAGCGGGAGGGCCTCCCGGGGAGCTGTTTTTT. Protein: CATDLAGGPPGELFF. The chain links TRBV2 to TRBJ2-2; 11 nucleotides line up with TRBD2. From germline, CDR1 is SNHLY and CDR2 FYNNEI. The CDR3 extends over 15 amino acids. V lost 10 bases, J lost 6 bases, and 10 bases stayed unmatched.

This clone was detected only a few times. The chain is built from TRBV4-1 and TRBJ1-6; TRBD1 agrees at 8 bases. CDR1 MGHRA and CDR2 YSYEKL come from the germline V gene. CDR3 length: 13 amino acids. After removal of 8 bases from V and 8 bases from J, the junction contained 5 bases not matched to a gene. CDR3 DNA: TGCGCCAGCCACTCACAGGGGGATTCACCCCTCCACTTT. Protein: CASHSQGDSPLHF.

The CDR3 loop is CSVRTGGLGEKLFF. The CDR3 DNA reads TGCAGCGTTCGGACAGGGGGGTTAGGTGAAAAACTGTTTTTT. V is TRBV29-1 and J is TRBJ1-4, with 10 bases identical to TRBD1. The CDR3 has 14 amino acids. The V segment lost 5 bases and the J segment 7 bases; nucleotides outside the gene matches: 7. The V gene's germline CDR1 is SQVTM and CDR2 ANQGSEA.

Note on this clone: The same CDR3 arises from other DNA sequences in this sample as well. This chain connects TRBV19 to TRBJ2-7; 12 bases agree with TRBD2. Germline trimming cut 5 bases from V and 7 bases from J; bases unmatched to any gene: 3. Germline CDR1 is LNHDA and CDR2 is SQIVND (reference sequence). This CDR3 is built from 13 residues. The CDR3 region is CASSLAGGGEQYF. The CDR3 DNA sequence: TGTGCCAGTAGTCTAGCGGGAGGGGGGGAGCAGTACTTC.

This chain uses TRBV9 with TRBJ2-1; D is possibly TRBD2 (5 bases). V lost 3 bases and J lost 5, with 18 bases in between. This CDR3 is built from 16 residues. Germline CDR1 SGDLS, CDR2 YYNGEE. The CDR3 loop reads CASSATGIGVDNEQFF. CDR3 nucleotide sequence: TGTGCCAGCAGCGCGACGGGGATCGGGGTTGACAATGAGCAGTTCTTC. Full variable domain (rest looked up from reference TRBV9 and TRBJ2-1): DSGVTQTPKHLITATGQRVTLRCSPRSGDLSVYWYQQSLDQGLQFLIQYYNGEERAKGNILERFSAQQFPDLHSELNLSSLELGDSALYFCASSATGIGVDNEQFFGPGTRLTVL.

V and J are TRBV5-1 and TRBJ1-4; possible D gene TRBD1, 6 bases. The CDR3 contains 14 residues. The germline V gene encodes CDR1 SGHRS and CDR2 YFSETQ. V was cut by 6 bases and J by 8 bases, with 17 bases left in between. CDR3 sequence reads: CASTLGGALEKLFF. For the CDR3, the DNA is TGCGCCAGCACCCTTGGGGGGGCATTGGAAAAACTGTTTTTT.

The rearrangement uses TRBV12-5 and TRBJ2-4; possible D gene TRBD1, 7 bases. This CDR3 spans 21 amino acids. Germline V lookup: CDR1 LGHNT, CDR2 FRNRAP. V lost 0 bases and J lost 0, with 24 bases in between. The DNA of the CDR3 is TGTGCTAGTGGTTTGGTAAGGGGGCTACTAGCAGGCAACCAAGCCAAAAACATTCAGTACTTC. The encoded protein is CASGLVRGLLAGNQAKNIQYF. The full variable domain, completed using reference TRBV12-5 and TRBJ2-4, is DARVTQTPRHKVTEMGQEVTMRCQPILGHNTVFWYRQTMMQGLELLAYFRNRAPLDDSGMPKDRFSAEMPDATLATLKIQPSEPRDSAVYFCASGLVRGLLAGNQAKNIQYFGAGTRLSVL.

This chain uses TRBV24-1 with TRBJ1-2; 9 nucleotides match TRBD1. The CDR3 length is 17 residues. In germline, CDR1 is KGHDR, CDR2 SFDVKD. V shed 4 bases and J 3 bases; nucleotides not matched to a gene: 11. For the CDR3, the DNA is TGTGCCACCAGTGACAGGACAGGGGAAGGAGGTCACTATGGCTACACCTTC. This sequence encodes CATSDRTGEGGHYGYTF.

The V call is TRBV28, the J call TRBJ1-4; no firm D call. This CDR3 is 14 amino acids long. Looked up from germline, CDR1 is MDHEN and CDR2 is SYDVKM. V gave up 4 bases and J gave up 8 bases, with 14 bases separating them. The CDR3 DNA sequence: TGTGCCAGCAGTTATCCCTCCCGAGGCGAAAAACTGTTTTTT. Amino acid sequence: CASSYPSRGEKLFF.

V usage is TRBV3-1 (or the pseudogene TRBV3-2) and J usage is TRBJ1-1; tentatively, D is TRBD1 (5 bases). The germline V gene has CDR1 LGHDT and CDR2 YNNKEL (reference sequence). The CDR3 length is 14 residues. Trimming took off 4 bases at V and 1 base at J, with 10 bases between the two ends. CDR3 protein: CASSRRQTNTEAFF. CDR3 DNA sequence: TGTGCCAGCAGCCGCAGACAGACGAACACTGAAGCTTTCTTT.

This chain links TRBV5-1 with TRBJ2-2; tentatively, D is TRBD2 (5 bases). V lost 4 bases and J lost 6, with 13 bases in between. Looked up from germline, CDR1 is SGHRS and CDR2 is YFSETQ. This CDR3 is built from 14 residues. The CDR3 loop reads CASSPNTGAGELFF. In DNA form, the CDR3 reads TGCGCCAGCAGCCCGAACACCGGGGCCGGGGAGCTGTTTTTT.

To note about this clone: At one end the junction does not follow the germline gene, possibly because of a read error. The chain couples TRBV7-7 to TRBJ2-2, with D possibly being TRBD2 (6 bases). Germline assignment: CDR1 SSHAT and CDR2 FNYEAQ (reference sequence). The CDR3 totals 16 residues. CDR3 sequence: CASSLGGGTNTGELFF. Here the CDR3 DNA reads TGTGCTAGCAGCTTAGGAGGAGGGACTAACACCGGGGAGCTGTTTTTT.

The J gene is TRBJ2-3, the V gene TRBV27; perhaps TRBD1 as D (6 bases). V lost 4 bases and J 0 bases, leaving 14 bases between the germline ends. The CDR3 is 16 residues long. Per the germline V gene, CDR1 is MNHEY and CDR2 is SMNVEV (reference sequence). CDR3 in DNA: TGTGCCAGCAGTTCACGGACAGCCTCTAGCACAGATACGCAGTATTTT. Encoded protein: CASSSRTASSTDTQYF.

The chain carries TRBV30 and TRBJ2-3; maybe TRBD1 (6 bases). Germline-derived CDR1 and CDR2 are GTSNPN and SVGIG (reference sequence). The CDR3 has 13 amino acids. Trimming cost V 1 base and J 5 bases, with 10 bases left between them. The CDR3 loop is CAWSAGAEDTQYF. The CDR3, as DNA: TGTGCCTGGAGTGCAGGGGCTGAAGATACGCAGTATTTT.

This rearrangement joins TRBV28 to TRBJ1-1, with D possibly matching TRBD1 (5 bases). Looked up from germline, CDR1 is MDHEN and CDR2 is SYDVKM. Trimming left V 7 bases short and J 0 bases short, with 6 bases between. The CDR3 is 12 amino acids. The CDR3 is CASKGLNTEAFF. The CDR3 region has the DNA TGTGCCAGCAAGGGGTTGAACACTGAAGCTTTCTTT.

The V call is TRBV12-3 or TRBV12-4, the J call TRBJ1-3; D not certain. Trimming cost V 2 bases and J 10 bases, with 6 bases left between them. This CDR3 region has 11 residues. Written as DNA, the CDR3 is TGTGCCAGCAGTTTACTAGCGACCATATATTTT. This gives the protein CASSLLATIYF.

J is TRBJ2-1 and V is TRBV7-3, with D perhaps matching TRBD2 (5 bases). Germline loops: CDR1 SGHTA, CDR2 FQGTGA. V was cut by 5 bases and J by 2 bases, with 13 bases left in between. CDR3 size: 15 residues. The CDR3 region is CASSLGPGAYNEQFF. DNA of the CDR3: TGTGCCAGCAGCCTAGGCCCCGGGGCCTACAATGAGCAGTTCTTC.

The rearrangement uses TRBV3-1 (or the pseudogene TRBV3-2) and TRBJ1-4, with D maybe TRBD1 (5 bases). The CDR3 length is 14 residues. V gave up 6 bases and J gave up 1 base, with 9 bases separating them. Germline CDR1 and CDR2: LGHDT and YNNKEL (reference sequence). Here the CDR3 DNA reads TGTGCCAGCAGTTACAGGAGAACTAATGAAAAACTGTTTTTT. It yields the protein CASSYRRTNEKLFF.

Written as DNA, the CDR3 is TGTGCCAGCAGCCTGGGACAGGGGACGGTCGATGGCTACACCTTC. It encodes CASSLGQGTVDGYTF. The V gene is TRBV3-1 (or the pseudogene TRBV3-2), the J gene TRBJ1-2, with 10 positions matching TRBD1. CDR3 length: 15 residues. V was pared by 4 bases and J by 6 bases, with 8 bases of the junction left unmatched. Per the germline V gene, CDR1 is LGHDT and CDR2 is YNNKEL (reference sequence).

This chain uses TRBV15 with TRBJ2-1, with a weak D call TRBD1 (6 bases). The CDR3 totals 17 residues. Germline V lookup: CDR1 LNHNV, CDR2 YYDKDF (reference sequence). V shed 0 bases and J shed 0 bases, with 12 bases lying between them. The CDR3 DNA reads as TGTGCCACCAGCAGAGATAGAACAGGGTTCTCCTACAATGAGCAGTTCTTC. This sequence encodes CATSRDRTGFSYNEQFF.

CDR3 sequence: CAWKWTGVNNSPLHF. The CDR3, as DNA: TGTGCCTGGAAATGGACAGGGGTTAATAATTCACCCCTCCACTTT. The chain uses TRBV30 and TRBJ1-6; 9 bases line up with TRBD1. The CDR3 is 15 residues long. In germline, CDR1 is GTSNPN, CDR2 SVGIG (reference sequence). The J segment lost 5 bases and the V segment lost 4 bases, leaving 6 bases of the junction unmatched.

The CDR3 protein is CASSRDRDHEQYF. The CDR3 DNA is TGTGCCAGCAGCCGAGACAGGGATCACGAGCAGTACTTC. This rearrangement joins TRBV2 to TRBJ2-7; 7 positions match TRBD1. CDR3 length equals 13 residues. Germline V CDR1 and CDR2: SNHLY, FYNNEI. Trimming at V came to 6 bases and at J to 5 bases, leaving 7 bases not matched to a gene.

The CDR3 loop reads CASSNRGINSPLHF. The CDR3, as DNA: TGTGCCAGCAGTAACAGGGGAATTAATTCACCCCTCCACTTT. The chain links TRBV28 to TRBJ1-6; 7 nucleotides line up with TRBD1. The CDR3 spans 14 residues. From germline, CDR1 is MDHEN and CDR2 SYDVKM. V lost 5 bases, J lost 6 bases, and 4 bases stayed unmatched.

The chain uses TRBV28 and TRBJ1-4; a weak D match, TRBD1 (5 bases). V lost 5 bases to trimming and J lost 4 bases, with 14 bases between them. The CDR3 has 15 residues. CDR1 MDHEN and CDR2 SYDVKM come from the germline V gene. The CDR3 spells CASSPGGVSNEKLFF. The CDR3 DNA reads as TGTGCCAGCAGTCCGGGAGGGGTTAGTAATGAAAAACTGTTTTTT.